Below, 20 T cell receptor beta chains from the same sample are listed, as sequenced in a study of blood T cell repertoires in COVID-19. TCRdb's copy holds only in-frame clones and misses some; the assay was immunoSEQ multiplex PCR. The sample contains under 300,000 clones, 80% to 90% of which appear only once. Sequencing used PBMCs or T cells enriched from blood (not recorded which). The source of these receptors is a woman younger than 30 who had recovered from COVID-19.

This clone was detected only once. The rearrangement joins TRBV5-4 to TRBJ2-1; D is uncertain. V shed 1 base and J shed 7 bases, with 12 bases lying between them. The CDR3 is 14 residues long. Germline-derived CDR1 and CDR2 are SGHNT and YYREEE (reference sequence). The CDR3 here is CASSLKSQRNEQFF. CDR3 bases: TGTGCCAGCAGCTTGAAGTCCCAGAGGAATGAGCAGTTCTTC. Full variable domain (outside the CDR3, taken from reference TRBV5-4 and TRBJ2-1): ETGVTQSPTHLIKTRGQQVTLRCSSQSGHNTVSWYQQALGQGPQFIFQYYREEENGRGNFPPRFSGLQFPNYSSELNVNALELDDSALYLCASSLKSQRNEQFFGPGTRLTVL.

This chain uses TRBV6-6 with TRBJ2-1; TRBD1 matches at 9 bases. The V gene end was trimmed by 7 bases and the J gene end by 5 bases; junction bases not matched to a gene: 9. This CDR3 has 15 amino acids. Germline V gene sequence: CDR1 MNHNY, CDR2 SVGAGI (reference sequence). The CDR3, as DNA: TGTGCCAGCACCTACCGGGACAGGGTGAACAATGAGCAGTTCTTC. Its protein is CASTYRDRVNNEQFF.

CDR3 sequence reads: CASSLQGSGQYF. The DNA of the CDR3 is TGTGCCAGCAGCCTTCAGGGGTCGGGGCAGTACTTC. The rearrangement links TRBV7-9 to TRBJ2-7, with a possible D match to TRBD1 (6 bases). V was pared by 5 bases and J by 9 bases, with 14 bases between. The CDR3 sequence is 12 residues long. Germline values: CDR1 SEHNR, CDR2 FQNEAQ (reference sequence).

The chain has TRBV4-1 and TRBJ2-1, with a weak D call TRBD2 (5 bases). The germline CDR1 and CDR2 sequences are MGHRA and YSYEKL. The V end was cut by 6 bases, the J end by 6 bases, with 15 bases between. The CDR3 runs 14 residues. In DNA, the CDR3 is TGCGCCAGCAGTCGGAATAGCGATTTCAATGAGCAGTTCTTC. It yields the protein CASSRNSDFNEQFF.

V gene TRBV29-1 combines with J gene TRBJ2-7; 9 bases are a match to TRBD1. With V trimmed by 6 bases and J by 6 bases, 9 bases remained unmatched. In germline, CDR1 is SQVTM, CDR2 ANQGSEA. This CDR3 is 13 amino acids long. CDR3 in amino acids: CSVQGTGNFEQYF. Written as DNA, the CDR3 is TGCAGCGTCCAGGGGACAGGGAATTTCGAGCAGTACTTC.

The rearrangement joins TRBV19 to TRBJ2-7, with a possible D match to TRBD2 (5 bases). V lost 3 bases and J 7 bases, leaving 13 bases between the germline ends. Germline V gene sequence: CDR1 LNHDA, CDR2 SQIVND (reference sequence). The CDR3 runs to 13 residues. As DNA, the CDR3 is TGTGCCAGTAGTATTGTGCTAGCTCGGGAGCAGTACTTC. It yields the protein CASSIVLAREQYF.

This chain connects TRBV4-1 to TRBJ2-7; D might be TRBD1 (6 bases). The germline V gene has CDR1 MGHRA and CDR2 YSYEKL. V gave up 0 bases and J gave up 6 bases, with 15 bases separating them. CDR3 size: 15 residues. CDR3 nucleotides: TGCGCCAGCAGCCAAGATTTAGGGGGTCTCCTCGAGCAGTACTTC. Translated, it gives CASSQDLGGLLEQYF.

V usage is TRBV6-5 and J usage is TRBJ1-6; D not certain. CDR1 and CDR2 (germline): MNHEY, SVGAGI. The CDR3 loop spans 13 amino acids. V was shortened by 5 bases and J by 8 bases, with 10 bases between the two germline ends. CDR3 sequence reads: CASSRGGHSPLHF. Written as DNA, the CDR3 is TGTGCCAGCAGTCGGGGTGGTCATTCACCCCTCCACTTT.

CDR3 sequence: CASSQPTGRNTIYF. The CDR3 DNA follows: TGTGCCAGCAGCCAACCGACAGGGAGAAACACCATATATTTT. The J gene is TRBJ1-3, the V gene TRBV3-1 (or the pseudogene TRBV3-2); 7 nucleotides agree with TRBD1. Germline V gene data show CDR1 as LGHDT and CDR2 as YNNKEL (reference sequence). CDR3 length equals 14 residues. The ends lost 2 bases at V and 5 bases at J; junction bases unmatched: 3.

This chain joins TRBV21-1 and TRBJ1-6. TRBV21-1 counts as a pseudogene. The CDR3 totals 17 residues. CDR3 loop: CASSKPPESSYNSPLHF. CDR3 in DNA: TGTGCCAGCAGCAAACCTCCGGAGAGCTCCTATAATTCACCCCTCCACTTT.

The CDR3, as DNA: TGCAGCGTGGGGGACAGGGGGCCTTATGGCTACACCTTC. It codes for CSVGDRGPYGYTF. The V call is TRBV29-1, the J call TRBJ1-2; 12 bases line up with TRBD1. Trimming took 6 bases from V and 5 from J; bases not matched to a gene: 4. Germline V gene lookup returns CDR1 SQVTM and CDR2 ANQGSEA. The CDR3 covers 13 residues.

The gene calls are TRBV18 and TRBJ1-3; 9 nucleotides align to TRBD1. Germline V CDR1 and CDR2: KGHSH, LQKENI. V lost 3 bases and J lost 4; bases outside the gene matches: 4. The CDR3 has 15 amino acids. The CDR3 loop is CASSPSGTGGNTIYF. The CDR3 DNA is TGTGCCAGCTCACCCTCCGGGACAGGGGGAAACACCATATATTTT.

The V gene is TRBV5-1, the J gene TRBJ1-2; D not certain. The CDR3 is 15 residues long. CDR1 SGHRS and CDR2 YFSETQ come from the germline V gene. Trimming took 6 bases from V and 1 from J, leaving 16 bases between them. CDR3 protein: CASKPYSRNNYGYTF. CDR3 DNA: TGCGCCAGCAAACCCTACAGCCGTAATAACTATGGCTACACCTTC.

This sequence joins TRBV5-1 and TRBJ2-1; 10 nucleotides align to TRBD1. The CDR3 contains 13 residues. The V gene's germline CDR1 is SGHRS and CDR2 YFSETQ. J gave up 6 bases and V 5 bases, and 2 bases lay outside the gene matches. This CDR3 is CASRRQGANEQFF. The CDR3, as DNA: TGCGCCAGCAGACGACAGGGGGCCAATGAGCAGTTCTTC.

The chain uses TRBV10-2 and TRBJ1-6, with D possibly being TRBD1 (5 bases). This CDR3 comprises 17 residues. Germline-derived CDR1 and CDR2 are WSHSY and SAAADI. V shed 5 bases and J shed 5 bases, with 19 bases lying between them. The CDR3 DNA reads TGCGCCAGCAGTAAAGCCACCCCTGGGGCCAATAATTCACCCCTCCACTTT. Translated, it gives CASSKATPGANNSPLHF.

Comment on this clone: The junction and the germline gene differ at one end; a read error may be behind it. CDR3 coding DNA: TGTGCCAGTAGTCTGACAGGCGTCTCCCACGAGCAGTACTTC. This translates into CASSLTGVSHEQYF. The chain combines TRBV19 with TRBJ2-7; the D gene is possibly TRBD1 (6 bases). From germline, CDR1 is LNHDA and CDR2 SQIVND (reference sequence). This CDR3 comprises 14 residues.

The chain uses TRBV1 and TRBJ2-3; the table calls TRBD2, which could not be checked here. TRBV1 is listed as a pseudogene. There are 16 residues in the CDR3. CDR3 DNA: TGCACCAGCAGCCAAGTGTCGGGGGAACCCCCAGATACGCAGTATTTT. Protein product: CTSSQVSGEPPDTQYF.

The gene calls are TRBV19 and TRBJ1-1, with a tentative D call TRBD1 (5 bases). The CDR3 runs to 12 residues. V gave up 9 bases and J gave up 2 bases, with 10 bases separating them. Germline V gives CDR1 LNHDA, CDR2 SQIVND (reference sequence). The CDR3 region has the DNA TGTGCCAGCAACAGGTTTAACACTGAAGCTTTCTTT. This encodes CASNRFNTEAFF. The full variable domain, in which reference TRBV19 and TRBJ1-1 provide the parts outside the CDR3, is DGGITQSPKYLFRKEGQNVTLSCEQNLNHDAMYWYRQDPGQGLRLIYYSQIVNDFQKGDIAEGYSVSREKKESFPLTVTSAQKNPTAFYLCASNRFNTEAFFGQGTRLTVV.

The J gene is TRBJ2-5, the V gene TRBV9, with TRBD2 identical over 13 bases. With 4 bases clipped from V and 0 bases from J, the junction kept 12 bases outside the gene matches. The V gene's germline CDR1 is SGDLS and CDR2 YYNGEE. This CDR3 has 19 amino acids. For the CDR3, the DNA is TGTGCCAGCAGCCCGGAAGGGACTAGCGGGGCGGAGTACCAAGAGACCCAGTACTTC. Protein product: CASSPEGTSGAEYQETQYF.

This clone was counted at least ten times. Here the CDR3 reads CASRADRLRVGNIQYF. CDR3 DNA: TGTGCCAGCAGAGCGGACAGACTTAGAGTGGGAAACATTCAGTACTTC. This rearrangement joins TRBV28 to TRBJ2-4; a weak D match, TRBD1 (6 bases). The CDR3 has 16 residues. V was trimmed by 6 bases and J by 6 bases, leaving 21 bases between them. The V gene's germline CDR1 is MDHEN and CDR2 SYDVKM. The full variable domain, completed using reference TRBV28 and TRBJ2-4, is DVKVTQSSRYLVKRTGEKVFLECVQDMDHENMFWYRQDPGLGLRLIYFSYDVKMKEKGDIPEGYSVSREKKERFSLILESASTNQTSMYLCASRADRLRVGNIQYFGAGTRLSVL.